These 20 T cell receptor beta chains were all obtained from the same sample, sequenced in a study of radiation and T cells in renal cell carcinoma. Time point given: baseline pretreatment blood. The sample's treatment: 15 Gy SBRT to primary tumor, nephrectomy 4 weeks later. The table came from immunoSEQ multiplex PCR; TCRdb's copy has only in-frame clones and leaves some out. Of over 120,000 clones listed, roughly 90% are singletons. The input for sequencing was blood, taken from a patient whose treatment included radiotherapy and nephrectomy. These receptors originate from a woman aged 50 to 60 with renal cell carcinoma.

V usage is TRBV6-6 and J usage is TRBJ2-2; D might be TRBD2 (5 bases). Trimming stripped 0 bases from V and 9 bases from J, with 17 bases between. Germline-derived CDR1 and CDR2 are MNHNY and SVGAGI (reference sequence). The CDR3 has 16 residues. The CDR3 DNA sequence: TGTGCCAGCAGTTACTCGAGCGTAGCGCCCCGGAGGGAGCTGTTTTTT. The encoded protein is CASSYSSVAPRRELFF.

For this clone: A junction end diverges from the germline sequence, so it may reflect a read error. This sample includes further DNA sequences coding for the same CDR3. This chain connects TRBV7-7 to TRBJ1-5; D gene uncertain. CDR3 size: 13 residues. Germline V gene lookup returns CDR1 SSHAT and CDR2 FNYEAQ (reference sequence). In nucleotides, the CDR3 is TGTGCTAGCAGCTTGGATAGCAATCAGCCCCAGCATTTT. Its translation is CASSLDSNQPQHF.

This clone was observed once. The chain uses TRBV9 and TRBJ1-2, with unresolved D. Trimming removed 3 bases at V and 6 bases at J, with 15 bases between. Per the germline V gene, CDR1 is SGDLS and CDR2 is YYNGEE. This CDR3 comprises 14 residues. The CDR3 DNA is TGTGCCAGCAGCGCCTCCGGGCGATTTAATGGCTACACCTTC. Protein product: CASSASGRFNGYTF.

This chain links TRBV5-1 with TRBJ2-5; possible D gene TRBD2, 5 bases. CDR1 is SGHRS, CDR2 YFSETQ, per germline. The CDR3 is 19 amino acids. The V and J ends lost 0 bases and 5 bases respectively, with 26 bases between them. Here the CDR3 DNA reads TGCGCCAGCAGCTTGGCCGGTTCCCCGACTACTGTCTCGGGGGAGACCCAGTACTTC. This codes for CASSLAGSPTTVSGETQYF.

V and J are TRBV6-1 and TRBJ1-4; D possibly corresponds to TRBD1 (5 bases). With 0 bases removed from V and 7 bases from J, the gap between germline ends came to 15 bases. CDR3 size: 16 residues. CDR1 is MNHNS, CDR2 SASEGT, per germline. In DNA form, the CDR3 reads TGTGCCAGCAGTGAAGCGCTGGGGCGCCGGGGTGAAAAACTGTTTTTT. Amino acid sequence: CASSEALGRRGEKLFF.

This clone was seen only a few times. The rearrangement joins TRBV7-9 to TRBJ1-6; 11 bases map to TRBD1. The J segment lost 10 bases and the V segment lost 4 bases, leaving 9 bases of the junction unmatched. The length of the CDR3 is 16 residues. The germline V gene encodes CDR1 SEHNR and CDR2 FQNEAQ (reference sequence). The CDR3: CASSSLRDRGNSPLHF. CDR3 sequence (DNA): TGTGCCAGCAGCTCCCTCCGGGACAGGGGGAACTCACCCCTCCACTTT.

In this sample, this clone turned up a few times. The V gene is TRBV9, the J gene TRBJ2-2, with unresolved D. Germline V gives CDR1 SGDLS, CDR2 YYNGEE. The V end was cut by 1 base, the J end by 1 base, with 5 bases between. The CDR3 length is 14 residues. The CDR3 reads CASSVQLNTGELFF. The CDR3 DNA reads TGTGCCAGCAGCGTACAGCTGAACACCGGGGAGCTGTTTTTT. Looking up the rest from reference TRBV9 and TRBJ2-2 gives the full variable domain: DSGVTQTPKHLITATGQRVTLRCSPRSGDLSVYWYQQSLDQGLQFLIQYYNGEERAKGNILERFSAQQFPDLHSELNLSSLELGDSALYFCASSVQLNTGELFFGEGSRLTVL.

This clone appeared a single time. J is TRBJ2-7 and V is TRBV5-1, with D possibly being TRBD1 (6 bases). The CDR3 is 14 amino acids. The ends were cut back, 5 bases at V and 1 base at J, with 13 bases in the middle. In germline, CDR1 is SGHRS, CDR2 YFSETQ. DNA for the CDR3: TGCGCCAGCAGACTCAGGGGAGCGTCCTACGAGCAGTACTTC. Encoded protein: CASRLRGASYEQYF.

The J gene is TRBJ2-2, the V gene TRBV11-2; 8 bases are shared with TRBD1. Germline assignment: CDR1 SGHAT and CDR2 FQNNGV. V lost 5 bases and J lost 7; bases outside the gene matches: 6. The CDR3 is 14 amino acids. The CDR3 DNA follows: TGTGCCAGCAGCCAGGGACAGGAGGGCGGGGAGCTGTTTTTT. Translated: CASSQGQEGGELFF.

V and J are TRBV5-6 and TRBJ1-2, with D maybe TRBD1 (6 bases). V was cut by 1 base and J by 6 bases, with 10 bases left in between. CDR3 size: 13 residues. The V gene's germline CDR1 is SGHDT and CDR2 YYEEEE. The CDR3 DNA sequence: TGTGCCAGCAGCTTGTTGGCAGGGGATGGCTACACCTTC. Translating gives CASSLLAGDGYTF. Supplemented by reference TRBV5-6 and TRBJ1-2, the full variable domain reads DAGVTQSPTHLIKTRGQQVTLRCSPKSGHDTVSWYQQALGQGPQFIFQYYEEEERQRGNFPDRFSGHQFPNYSSELNVNALLLGDSALYLCASSLLAGDGYTFGSGTRLTVV.

V gene TRBV7-3 combines with J gene TRBJ2-2, with D possibly TRBD1 on 7 matching bases. The V end lost 5 bases, the J end lost 4 bases, and 14 bases lay between the germline ends. The CDR3 runs to 15 residues. Germline V lookup: CDR1 SGHTA, CDR2 FQGTGA. The CDR3 region is CASSPNRGLTGELFF. In nucleotides, the CDR3 is TGTGCCAGCAGCCCAAACAGGGGACTCACCGGGGAGCTGTTTTTT.

The J gene is TRBJ1-4, the V gene TRBV5-1; a possible D gene is TRBD1 (5 bases). Germline CDR1 and CDR2: SGHRS and YFSETQ. V lost 1 base and J 0 bases, leaving 10 bases between the germline ends. This CDR3 contains 16 residues. CDR3 loop: CASSLNRLTTNEKLFF. DNA of the CDR3: TGCGCCAGCAGCTTGAACAGGTTGACAACTAATGAAAAACTGTTTTTT.

The chain uses TRBV7-3 and TRBJ2-2; possibly TRBD1 for D (6 bases). Per the germline V gene, CDR1 is SGHTA and CDR2 is FQGTGA. The CDR3 is 16 amino acids. Trimming removed 6 bases from V and 2 bases from J, with 16 bases in between. The CDR3 DNA sequence: TGTGCCAGCAGTTTACGCCGGGACATCAACACCGGGGAGCTGTTTTTT. It encodes CASSLRRDINTGELFF.

This rearrangement joins TRBV2 to TRBJ2-1; TRBD2 matches 11 bases. The V segment lost 6 bases and the J segment 7 bases; nucleotides outside the gene matches: 8. This CDR3 comprises 15 residues. The germline CDR1 and CDR2 sequences are SNHLY and FYNNEI. The CDR3 DNA sequence: TGTGCCAGCAGGAGGAATAGCGGGGGGGAGAATGAGCAGTTCTTC. It translates to CASRRNSGGENEQFF.

The chain combines TRBV7-9 with TRBJ2-1; perhaps TRBD2 as D (6 bases). CDR1 is SEHNR, CDR2 FQNEAQ, per germline (reference sequence). The length of the CDR3 is 16 residues. V lost 3 bases and J lost 0, with 12 bases in between. For the CDR3, the DNA is TGTGCCAGCAGCTTTGCGCGGGGAAGCTCCTACAATGAGCAGTTCTTC. Amino acids: CASSFARGSSYNEQFF.

This chain joins TRBV9 and TRBJ2-5; D might be TRBD2 (5 bases). Germline CDR1 is SGDLS and CDR2 is YYNGEE. This CDR3 is 16 amino acids long. Trimming removed 0 bases at V and 5 bases at J, with 17 bases between. The DNA for the CDR3 is TGTGCCAGCAGCGTAGGGGGAAAGGTAGCGATGGAGACCCAGTACTTC. Translating gives CASSVGGKVAMETQYF.

The chain carries TRBV6-1 and TRBJ1-5, with D possibly TRBD1 on 5 matching bases. From germline, CDR1 is MNHNS and CDR2 SASEGT. The germline V and J ends were trimmed by 5 bases and 5 bases, with 10 bases remaining between them. This CDR3 comprises 13 residues. CDR3 in DNA: TGTGCCAGCAGTAAAGGGGACCATCAGCCCCAGCATTTT. Translating gives CASSKGDHQPQHF.

This clone has a handful of counts. The CDR3 spells CASSPWGGSTDTQYF. The CDR3 DNA sequence: TGTGCCAGCAGCCCTTGGGGAGGTAGCACAGATACGCAGTATTTT. The genes are TRBV9 and TRBJ2-3; D possibly corresponds to TRBD2 (6 bases). The CDR3 length is 15 residues. Trimming took 4 bases from V and 0 from J, leaving 12 bases between them. Germline assignment: CDR1 SGDLS and CDR2 YYNGEE.

The J gene is TRBJ2-5, the V gene TRBV19, with TRBD2 identical over 9 bases. CDR1 is LNHDA, CDR2 SQIVND, per germline (reference sequence). V was clipped by 5 bases and J by 2 bases; unmatched bases: 3. The CDR3 covers 14 residues. CDR3 residues: CASSESGGQETQYF. The CDR3 bases are TGTGCCAGTAGTGAAAGCGGGGGGCAAGAGACCCAGTACTTC.

This chain joins TRBV6-1 and TRBJ2-5; D is perhaps TRBD1 (5 bases). This CDR3 has 13 residues. V lost 10 bases to trimming and J lost 7 bases, with 19 bases between them. Germline CDR1 reads MNHNS; CDR2 reads SASEGT. Here the CDR3 DNA reads TGTGCCACCCCCCCTCAGGGAAGGGGGACCCAGTACTTC. Residues: CATPPQGRGTQYF.